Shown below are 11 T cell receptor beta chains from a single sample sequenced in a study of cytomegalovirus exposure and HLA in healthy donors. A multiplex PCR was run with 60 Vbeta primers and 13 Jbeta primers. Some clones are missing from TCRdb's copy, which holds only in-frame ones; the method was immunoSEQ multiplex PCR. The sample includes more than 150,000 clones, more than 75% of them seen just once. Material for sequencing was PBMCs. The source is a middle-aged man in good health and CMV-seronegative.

The CDR3 nucleotides read TGTGCCAGCAGTTTAACCCTAGCCCACCAAGAGACCCAGTACTTC. It codes for CASSLTLAHQETQYF. The genes are TRBV6-5 and TRBJ2-5; a possible D gene is TRBD2 (5 bases). From germline, CDR1 is MNHEY and CDR2 SVGAGI. Trimming pared 4 bases from V and 0 bases from J, leaving 12 bases between. The length of the CDR3 is 15 residues.

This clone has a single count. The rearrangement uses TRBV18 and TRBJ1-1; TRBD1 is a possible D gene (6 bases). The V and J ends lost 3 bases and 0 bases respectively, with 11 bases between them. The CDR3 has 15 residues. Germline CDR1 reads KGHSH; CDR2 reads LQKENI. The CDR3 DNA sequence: TGTGCCAGCTCACCCACCAGGGGCATGAACACTGAAGCTTTCTTT. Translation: CASSPTRGMNTEAFF.

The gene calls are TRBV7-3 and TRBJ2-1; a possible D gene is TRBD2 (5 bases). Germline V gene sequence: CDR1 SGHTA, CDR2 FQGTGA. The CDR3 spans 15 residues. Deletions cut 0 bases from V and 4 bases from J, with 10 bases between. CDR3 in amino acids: CASSLTITRYNEQFF. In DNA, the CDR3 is TGTGCCAGCAGCTTAACCATTACTAGATACAATGAGCAGTTCTTC.

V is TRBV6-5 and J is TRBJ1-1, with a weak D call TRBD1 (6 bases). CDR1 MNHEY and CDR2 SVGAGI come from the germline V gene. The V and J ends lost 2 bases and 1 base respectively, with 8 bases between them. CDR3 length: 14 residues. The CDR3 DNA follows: TGTGCCAGCAGTTACGGGACACGGAACACTGAAGCTTTCTTT. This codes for CASSYGTRNTEAFF.

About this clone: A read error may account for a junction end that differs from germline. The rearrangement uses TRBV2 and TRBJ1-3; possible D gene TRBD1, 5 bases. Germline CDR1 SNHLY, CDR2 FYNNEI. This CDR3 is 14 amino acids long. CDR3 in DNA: TGTGCCAGCAGTGGGTTACCCGGGGGGAAGGAGTCCCTTTTT. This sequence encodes CASSGLPGGKESLF. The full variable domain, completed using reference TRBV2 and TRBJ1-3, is EPEVTQTPSHQVTQMGQEVILRCVPISNHLYFYWYRQILGQKVEFLVSFYNNEISEKSEIFDDQFSVERPDGSNFTLKIRSTKLEDSAMYFCASSGLPGGKESLFGEGSWLTVV.

The CDR3, as DNA: TGTGCCAGCAGCTTGGCTGGGCAGGGATATTCACCCCTCCACTTT. Its protein product is CASSLAGQGYSPLHF. V gene TRBV5-6 combines with J gene TRBJ1-6; possibly TRBD1 for D (5 bases). The CDR3 spans 15 residues. V shed 0 bases and J shed 8 bases, with 12 bases lying between them. CDR1 and CDR2 (germline): SGHDT, YYEEEE.

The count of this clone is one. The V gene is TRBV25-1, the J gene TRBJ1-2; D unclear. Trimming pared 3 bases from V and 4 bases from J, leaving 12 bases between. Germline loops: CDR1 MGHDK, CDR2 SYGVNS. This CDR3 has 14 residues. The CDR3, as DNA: TGTGCCAGCAGTGATGCACAGCAACCCTATGGCTACACCTTC. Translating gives CASSDAQQPYGYTF.

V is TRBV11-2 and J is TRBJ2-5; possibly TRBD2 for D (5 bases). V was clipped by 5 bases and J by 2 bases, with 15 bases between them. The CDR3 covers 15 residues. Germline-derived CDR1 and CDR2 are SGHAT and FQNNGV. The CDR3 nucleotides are TGTGCCAGCAGCCCCGGGGAACTTCCTCAAGAGACCCAGTACTTC. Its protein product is CASSPGELPQETQYF. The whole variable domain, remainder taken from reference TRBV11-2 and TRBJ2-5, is EAGVAQSPRYKIIEKRQSVAFWCNPISGHATLYWYQQILGQGPKLLIQFQNNGVVDDSQLPKDRFSAERLKGVDSTLKIQPAKLEDSAVYLCASSPGELPQETQYFGPGTRLLVL.

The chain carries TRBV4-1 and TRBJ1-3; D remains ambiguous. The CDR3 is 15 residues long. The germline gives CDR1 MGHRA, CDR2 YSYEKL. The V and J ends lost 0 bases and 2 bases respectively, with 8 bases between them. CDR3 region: CASSQDVRAGNTIYF. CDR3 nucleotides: TGCGCCAGCAGCCAAGATGTCCGCGCTGGAAACACCATATATTTT.

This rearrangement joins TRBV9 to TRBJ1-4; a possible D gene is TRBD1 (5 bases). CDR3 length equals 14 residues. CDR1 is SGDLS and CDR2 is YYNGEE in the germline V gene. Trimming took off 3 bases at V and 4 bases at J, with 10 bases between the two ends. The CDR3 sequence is CASSAPGINEKLFF. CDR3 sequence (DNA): TGTGCCAGCAGCGCGCCAGGGATTAATGAAAAACTGTTTTTT.

CDR3 sequence (DNA): TGTGCCAGCCGAATGGGCAGAAACTACGAGCAGTACTTC. Residues: CASRMGRNYEQYF. V gene TRBV6-5 combines with J gene TRBJ2-7; D is uncertain. Trimming took off 8 bases at V and 3 bases at J, with 14 bases between the two ends. The CDR3 is made up of 13 amino acids. From germline, CDR1 is MNHEY and CDR2 SVGAGI.